The T cell receptor (beta chain) described here comes from a study of control samples from healthy donors and cancer patients. Some clones are missing from TCRdb's copy, which holds only in-frame ones; the method was immunoSEQ multiplex PCR. This sample carries about 190,000 clones, about 90% of them seen once, and the ten largest clones take 1.8%. Germline CDR1 is LGHDT and CDR2 is YNNKEL (reference sequence). This CDR3 comprises 14 residues. V gave up 6 bases and J gave up 1 base, with 12 bases separating them. Sequenced input: blood. J is TRBJ1-2 and V is TRBV3-1 (or the pseudogene TRBV3-2); no definite D call. The receptor was isolated from a young man in good health. The CDR3 protein is CASSRSDYNYGYTF. In DNA, the CDR3 is TGTGCCAGCAGTCGCAGTGATTATAACTATGGCTACACCTTC.